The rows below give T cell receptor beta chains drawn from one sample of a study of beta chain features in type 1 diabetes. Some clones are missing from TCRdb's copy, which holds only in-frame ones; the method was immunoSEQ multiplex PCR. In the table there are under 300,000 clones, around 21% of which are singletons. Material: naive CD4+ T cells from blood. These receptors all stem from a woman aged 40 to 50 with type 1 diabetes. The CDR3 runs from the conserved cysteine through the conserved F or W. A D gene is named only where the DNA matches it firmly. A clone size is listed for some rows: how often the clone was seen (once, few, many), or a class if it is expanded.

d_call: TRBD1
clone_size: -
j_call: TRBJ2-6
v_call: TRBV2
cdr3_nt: TGTGCCAGCAGCTACAGGGGCTCTGGGGCCAACGTCCTGACTTTC
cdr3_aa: CASSYRGSGANVLTF

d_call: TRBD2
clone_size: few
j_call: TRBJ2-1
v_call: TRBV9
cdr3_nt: TGTGCCAGCAGCGCCGGACTAGCGGATTACAATGAGCAGTTCTTC
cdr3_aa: CASSAGLADYNEQFF

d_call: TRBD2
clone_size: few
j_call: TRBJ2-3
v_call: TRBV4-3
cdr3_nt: TGCGCCAGCAGCCCGATTAGGGGAGCGGGAGGCCCAGATACGCAGTATTTT
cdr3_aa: CASSPIRGAGGPDTQYF

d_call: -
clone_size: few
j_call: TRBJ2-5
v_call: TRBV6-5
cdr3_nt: TGTGCCAGCAGTTTTGGGCATAGTGAGACCCAGTACTTC
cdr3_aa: CASSFGHSETQYF

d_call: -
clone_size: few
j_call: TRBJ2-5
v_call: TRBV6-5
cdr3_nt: TGTGCCAGCGCCCTGTACAATCAAGAGACCCAGTACTTC
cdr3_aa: CASALYNQETQYF

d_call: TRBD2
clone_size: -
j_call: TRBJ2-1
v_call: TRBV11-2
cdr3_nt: TGTGCCAGCAGCTTATCTAACCCCTTCGGAGCGGGGGCATACAATGAGCAGTTCTTC
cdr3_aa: CASSLSNPFGAGAYNEQFF

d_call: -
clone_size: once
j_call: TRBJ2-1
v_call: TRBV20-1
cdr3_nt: TGCAGTGCTTCCCCGGGTTCTGAGCAGTTCTTC
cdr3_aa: CSASPGSEQFF

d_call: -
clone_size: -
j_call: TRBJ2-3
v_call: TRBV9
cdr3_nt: TGTGCCAGCAGCGTACTGACAGTCCCAGATACGCAGTATTTT
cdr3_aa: CASSVLTVPDTQYF

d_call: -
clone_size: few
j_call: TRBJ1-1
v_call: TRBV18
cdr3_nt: TGTGCCAGCTCACCCACCAGCGGGGCGGGCACTGAAGCTTTCTTT
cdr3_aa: CASSPTSGAGTEAFF

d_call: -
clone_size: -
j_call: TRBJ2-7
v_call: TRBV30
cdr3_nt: TGTGCCTGGGGAGAGAGGGAGCAGTACTTC
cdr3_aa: CAWGEREQYF

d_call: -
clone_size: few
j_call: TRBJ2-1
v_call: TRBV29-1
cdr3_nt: TGCAGCGTTCTTGTGTTGTCCAATGAGCAGTTCTTC
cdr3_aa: CSVLVLSNEQFF

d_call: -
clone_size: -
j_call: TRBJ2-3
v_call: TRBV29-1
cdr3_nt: TGCAGCGTTGACGGGAACCCAGATACGCAGTATTTT
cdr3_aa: CSVDGNPDTQYF

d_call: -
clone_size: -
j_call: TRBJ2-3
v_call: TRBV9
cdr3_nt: TGTGCCAGCAGCGTAGGAGGCACCCCCACAGATACGCAGTATTTT
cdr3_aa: CASSVGGTPTDTQYF

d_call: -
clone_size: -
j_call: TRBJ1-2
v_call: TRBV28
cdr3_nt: TGTGCCAGCAGTTTGAGTAGGCAGGACTATGGCTACACCTTC
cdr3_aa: CASSLSRQDYGYTF

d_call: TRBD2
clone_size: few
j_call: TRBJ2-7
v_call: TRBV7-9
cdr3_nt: TGTGCCAGCAGCTTAGGTCTAGCGGCCCCCTACGAGCAGTACTTC
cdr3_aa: CASSLGLAAPYEQYF

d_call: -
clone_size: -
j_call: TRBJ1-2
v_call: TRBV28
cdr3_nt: TGTGCCAGCAGTTCGGCACAGGGCCTCCCCGGCTACACCTTC
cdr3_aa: CASSSAQGLPGYTF

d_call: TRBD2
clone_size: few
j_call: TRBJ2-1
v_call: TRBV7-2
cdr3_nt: TGTGCCAGCAGCTTCGTAAGCGGGAGCGTCTCCTACAATGAGCAGTTCTTC
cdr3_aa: CASSFVSGSVSYNEQFF

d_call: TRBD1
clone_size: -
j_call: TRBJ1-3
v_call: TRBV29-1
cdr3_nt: TGCAGCGTCCGGACAGGAGGAGACACCATATATTTT
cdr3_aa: CSVRTGGDTIYF

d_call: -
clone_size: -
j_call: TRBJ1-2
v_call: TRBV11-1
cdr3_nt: TGTGCCAGCAGCCTCTCATCGGGAGGCTACACCTTC
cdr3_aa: CASSLSSGGYTF

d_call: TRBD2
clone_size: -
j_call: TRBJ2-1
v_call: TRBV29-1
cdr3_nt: TGCAGCGTTCGTAGCCGGGGGGCCTACAATGAGCAGTTCTTC
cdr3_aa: CSVRSRGAYNEQFF

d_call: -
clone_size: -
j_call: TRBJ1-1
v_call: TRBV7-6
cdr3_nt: TGTGCCAGCAGCTCCCCTCTTCGGAACACTGAAGCTTTCTTT
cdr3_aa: CASSSPLRNTEAFF

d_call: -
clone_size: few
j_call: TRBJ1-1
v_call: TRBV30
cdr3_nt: TGTGCCTGGAGTCGGGGGATGAACACTGAAGCTTTCTTT
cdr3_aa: CAWSRGMNTEAFF

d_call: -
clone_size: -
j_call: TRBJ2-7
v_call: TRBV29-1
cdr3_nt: TGCAGCGTTGGACGGGACTCTTACGAGCAGTACTTC
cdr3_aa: CSVGRDSYEQYF

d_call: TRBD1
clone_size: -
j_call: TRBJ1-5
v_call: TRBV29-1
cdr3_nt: TGCAGCGTGGAACGGAAATTGATGACAGGGGCGTCAGGACAGCCCCAGCATTTT
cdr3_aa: CSVERKLMTGASGQPQHF

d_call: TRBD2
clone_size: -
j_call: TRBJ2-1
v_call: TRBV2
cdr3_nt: TGTGCCAGCAGTTATATAGCGGGAAGCTACAATGAGCAGTTCTTC
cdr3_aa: CASSYIAGSYNEQFF

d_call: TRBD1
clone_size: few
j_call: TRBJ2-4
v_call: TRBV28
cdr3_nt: TGTGCCAGCAGTTCCGGACAGGGTTACATTCAGTACTTC
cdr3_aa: CASSSGQGYIQYF

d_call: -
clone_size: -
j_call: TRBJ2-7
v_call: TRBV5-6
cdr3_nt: TGTGCCAGCAGTCGGCAGCGATCCTACGAGCAGTACTTC
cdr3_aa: CASSRQRSYEQYF

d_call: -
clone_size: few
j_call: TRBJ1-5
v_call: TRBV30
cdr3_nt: TGTGCCTGGAGCGTTAACCAGAATCAGCCCCAGCATTTT
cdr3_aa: CAWSVNQNQPQHF

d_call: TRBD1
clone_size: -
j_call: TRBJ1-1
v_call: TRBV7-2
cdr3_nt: TGTGCCAGCAGCCCCCAGACAGGGGGCGGCGCTGAAGCTTTCTTT
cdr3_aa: CASSPQTGGGAEAFF

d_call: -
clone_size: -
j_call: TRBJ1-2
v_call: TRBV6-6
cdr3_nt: TGTGCCAGCAAAGCGGACCCGGGGACTCCCTGGGGCTACACCTTC
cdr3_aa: CASKADPGTPWGYTF

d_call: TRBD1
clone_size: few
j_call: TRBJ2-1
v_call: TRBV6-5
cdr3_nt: TGTGCCAGCAGAACCGGGACAGGGGGGCCCAATGAGCAGTTCTTC
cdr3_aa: CASRTGTGGPNEQFF

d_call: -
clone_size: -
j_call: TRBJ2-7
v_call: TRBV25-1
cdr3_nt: TGTGCCAGCAGTGCCGCGGACAGAATCTACCACTACGAGCAGTACTTC
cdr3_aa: CASSAADRIYHYEQYF

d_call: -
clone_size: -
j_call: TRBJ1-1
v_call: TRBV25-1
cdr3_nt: TGTGCCAGCAGTGAATTGGGGGGGGCTGGAGGAGCTTTCTTT
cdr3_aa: CASSELGGAGGAFF

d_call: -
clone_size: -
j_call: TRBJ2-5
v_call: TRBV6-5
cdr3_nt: TGTGCCAGCACCCGGGCGGGATGGGAGACCCAGTACTTC
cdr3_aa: CASTRAGWETQYF

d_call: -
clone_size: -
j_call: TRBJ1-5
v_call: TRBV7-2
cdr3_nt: TGTGCCAGCAGCTTAGCGCAGGGTCAGCCCCAGCATTTT
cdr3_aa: CASSLAQGQPQHF

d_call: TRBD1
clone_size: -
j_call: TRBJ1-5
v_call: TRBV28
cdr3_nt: TGTGCCAGCAGTCCCTCACAGGGGCTTCGTGGACCCCAGCATTTT
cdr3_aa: CASSPSQGLRGPQHF

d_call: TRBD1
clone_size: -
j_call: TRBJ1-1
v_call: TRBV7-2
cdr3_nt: TGTGCCAGCAGCTTAGCATCGGCAGGGGGGAACACTGAAGCTTTCTTT
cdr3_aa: CASSLASAGGNTEAFF

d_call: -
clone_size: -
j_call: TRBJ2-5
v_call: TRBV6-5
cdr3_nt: TGTGCCAGCAGTTACCGGGTGAACGGGGAGACCCAGTACTTC
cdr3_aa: CASSYRVNGETQYF

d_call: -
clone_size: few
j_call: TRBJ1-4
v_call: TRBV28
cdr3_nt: TGTGCCAGCAGTTTGGGCAGCTTGAATGAAAAACTGTTTTTT
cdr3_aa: CASSLGSLNEKLFF